This T cell receptor beta chain was observed in a study of technical replicates of blood from a handful of donors. The length of the CDR3 is 13 residues. The V end was cut by 1 base, the J end by 4 bases, with 7 bases between. The germline gives CDR1 MNHEY, CDR2 SMNVEV (reference sequence). Measured with immunoSEQ multiplex PCR; TCRdb has only the in-frame clones, and not every one. This repertoire shows tens of thousands of clones, approximately 93% found once; its top ten account for 0.37%. The V gene is TRBV27, the J gene TRBJ1-1; D call uncertain. This TCR was sampled from a human donor in good health. Sequencing used T cells isolated from PBMCs. The CDR3 protein is CASSLWEGTEAFF. The CDR3 nucleotides read TGTGCCAGCAGTTTATGGGAGGGCACTGAAGCTTTCTTT.